The 13 T cell receptor beta chains given below trace back to one sample, sequenced in a study of blood T cell repertoires in COVID-19. Measured with immunoSEQ multiplex PCR; TCRdb has only the in-frame clones, and not every one. The sample contains 330,000 or so clones, 87% of which appear only once. The sample consisted of peripheral blood. These receptors were taken from a man aged 25-45 years with COVID-19, enrolled during active disease.

To note about this clone: Additional DNA sequences in this sample encode the identical CDR3. This chain connects TRBV2 to TRBJ2-5, with TRBD2 identical over 10 bases. After removal of 1 base from V and 2 bases from J, the junction contained 4 bases not matched to a gene. The length of the CDR3 is 16 residues. CDR1 is SNHLY, CDR2 FYNNEI, per germline. The CDR3 loop is CASSEVASGGQETQYF. CDR3 DNA sequence: TGTGCCAGCAGTGAAGTGGCTAGCGGGGGACAAGAGACCCAGTACTTC.

The V and J genes are TRBV18 and TRBJ1-3, with D possibly TRBD1 on 6 matching bases. Germline-derived CDR1 and CDR2 are KGHSH and LQKENI. Trimming shortened V by 5 bases and J by 4 bases, and 21 bases separated the two germline ends. The CDR3 runs 17 residues. CDR3 residues: CASSNVVGALSGNTIYF. The DNA for the CDR3 is TGTGCCAGCTCAAATGTAGTGGGGGCTCTTTCCGGAAACACCATATATTTT.

V is TRBV5-1 and J is TRBJ1-4; D gene ambiguous. Germline V CDR1 and CDR2: SGHRS, YFSETQ. Between the trimmed V and J ends, which lost 0 bases and 0 bases, there was a span of 3 bases. The CDR3 contains 14 residues. CDR3 in amino acids: CASSLGATNEKLFF. The CDR3 DNA sequence: TGCGCCAGCAGCTTGGGAGCAACTAATGAAAAACTGTTTTTT.

The chain joins TRBV5-6 to TRBJ2-3; the match to TRBD1 covers 7 bases. The length of the CDR3 is 16 residues. J gave up 4 bases and V 2 bases, and 10 bases lay outside the gene matches. Germline values: CDR1 SGHDT, CDR2 YYEEEE. The CDR3 loop reads CASSLIDRELADTQYF. The CDR3 coding sequence is TGTGCCAGCAGCTTAATAGACAGGGAGTTGGCAGATACGCAGTATTTT.

The CDR3: CASSASSGGAETQYF. The CDR3 coding sequence is TGTGCCAGCAGCGCCTCTAGCGGGGGGGCAGAGACCCAGTACTTC. The chain employs TRBV7-9 and TRBJ2-5, with TRBD2 identical over 12 bases. The CDR3 totals 15 residues. The ends lost 5 bases at V and 4 bases at J; junction bases unmatched: 5. CDR1 is SEHNR, CDR2 FQNEAQ, per germline (reference sequence).

The chain recombines TRBV6-6 with TRBJ1-1; tentative D call: TRBD1 (5 bases). The CDR3 loop spans 13 amino acids. CDR1 is MNHNY, CDR2 SVGAGI, per germline (reference sequence). The V and J ends lost 3 bases and 5 bases respectively, with 10 bases between them. CDR3 sequence: CASSYMRGTEAFF. The CDR3 bases are TGTGCCAGCAGTTATATGCGGGGGACTGAAGCTTTCTTT.

This chain links TRBV18 with TRBJ2-7, with a possible D match to TRBD1 (5 bases). CDR1 KGHSH and CDR2 LQKENI come from the germline V gene. This CDR3 region has 15 residues. Deletions cut 3 bases from V and 5 bases from J, with 17 bases between. The CDR3 reads CASSPPGRVGNEQYF. For the CDR3, the DNA is TGTGCCAGCTCACCCCCCGGCAGGGTAGGGAACGAGCAGTACTTC.

The chain has TRBV27 and TRBJ1-2; D is possibly TRBD1 (6 bases). Per germline, CDR1 MNHEY and CDR2 SMNVEV (reference sequence). Trimming stripped 6 bases from V and 4 bases from J, with 21 bases between. The CDR3 spans 16 residues. This CDR3 is CASRPPGGGGAYGYTF. The CDR3 region has the DNA TGTGCCAGCAGACCTCCGGGGGGGGGCGGCGCCTATGGCTACACCTTC.

The rearrangement joins TRBV19 to TRBJ1-3, with D tentatively TRBD1 (6 bases). V was shortened by 3 bases and J by 2 bases, with 11 bases between the two germline ends. The V gene's germline CDR1 is LNHDA and CDR2 SQIVND (reference sequence). There are 15 residues in the CDR3. CDR3 in amino acids: CASSMQNRAGNTIYF. DNA of the CDR3: TGTGCCAGTAGTATGCAAAACAGGGCTGGAAACACCATATATTTT. Drawing the rest from reference TRBV19 and TRBJ1-3, the complete variable domain is DGGITQSPKYLFRKEGQNVTLSCEQNLNHDAMYWYRQDPGQGLRLIYYSQIVNDFQKGDIAEGYSVSREKKESFPLTVTSAQKNPTAFYLCASSMQNRAGNTIYFGEGSWLTVV.

The genes are TRBV9 and TRBJ1-6, with 11 bases lining up with TRBD1. CDR1 and CDR2 from the germline V gene are SGDLS and YYNGEE. The CDR3 spans 15 residues. V was pared by 4 bases and J by 9 bases, with 6 bases of the junction left unmatched. CDR3 bases: TGTGCCAGCAGCACCTACGGGACAGGGGGTTCACCCCTCCACTTT. It specifies CASSTYGTGGSPLHF.

The chain recombines TRBV27 with TRBJ2-2; weak D call: TRBD1 (6 bases). The CDR3 contains 16 residues. Germline CDR1 reads MNHEY; CDR2 reads SMNVEV (reference sequence). Trimming shortened V by 3 bases and J by 5 bases, and 16 bases separated the two germline ends. The CDR3 loop reads CASSFRVTGWTGELFF. CDR3 in DNA: TGTGCCAGCAGTTTTAGGGTTACAGGGTGGACCGGGGAGCTGTTTTTT.

The V gene is TRBV29-1, the J gene TRBJ1-1; D uncertain. Per the germline V gene, CDR1 is SQVTM and CDR2 is ANQGSEA. The ends were cut back, 6 bases at V and 1 base at J, with 15 bases in the middle. This CDR3 is built from 14 residues. The CDR3 DNA follows: TGCAGCGTCGGAGGAGGTATAGGGAACACTGAAGCTTTCTTT. Translated, it gives CSVGGGIGNTEAFF.

This rearrangement joins TRBV18 to TRBJ1-5; D is ambiguous. The CDR3 is made up of 15 amino acids. V dropped 4 bases and J dropped 7 bases, with 17 bases sitting between them. In germline, CDR1 is KGHSH, CDR2 LQKENI. The CDR3: CASSLLVVEGQPQHF. The DNA for the CDR3 is TGTGCCAGCTCACTACTAGTGGTAGAAGGACAGCCCCAGCATTTT.